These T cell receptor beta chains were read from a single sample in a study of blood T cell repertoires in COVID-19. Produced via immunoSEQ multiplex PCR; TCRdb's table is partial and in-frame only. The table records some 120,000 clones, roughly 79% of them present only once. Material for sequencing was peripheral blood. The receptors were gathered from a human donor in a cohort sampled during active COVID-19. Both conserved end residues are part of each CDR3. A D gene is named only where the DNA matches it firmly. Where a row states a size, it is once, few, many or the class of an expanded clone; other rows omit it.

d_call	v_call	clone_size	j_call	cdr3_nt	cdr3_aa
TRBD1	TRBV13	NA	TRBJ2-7	TGTGCCAGCAGCTTAGGCCTAAGTCAGGGGGCGAACGAGCAGTACTTC	CASSLGLSQGANEQYF
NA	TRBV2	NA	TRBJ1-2	TGTGCCAGCAGTGGCCGGAACTATGGCTACACCTTC	CASSGRNYGYTF
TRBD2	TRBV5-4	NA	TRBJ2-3	TGTGCCAGCAGCACGGGACTAGCGGGGGCAGATACGCAGTATTTT	CASSTGLAGADTQYF
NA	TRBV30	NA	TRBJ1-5	TGTGCTCGAAAGGGGCCCTCTTCCAATCAGCCCCAGCATTTT	CARKGPSSNQPQHF
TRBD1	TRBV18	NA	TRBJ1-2	TGTGCCAGCTCACCACTACAGGGGGGGATCTATGGCTACACCTTC	CASSPLQGGIYGYTF
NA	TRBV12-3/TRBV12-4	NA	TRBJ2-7	TGTGCCAGCAGTTTGCGTGGGCCCGAGCAGTACTTC	CASSLRGPEQYF
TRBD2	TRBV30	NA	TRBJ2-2	TGTGCCTGGACACCCGGACTAGCGGGAGGGGTCCCCACCGGGGAGCTGTTTTTT	CAWTPGLAGGVPTGELFF
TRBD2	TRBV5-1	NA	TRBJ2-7	TGCGCCAGCAGCTTGGGTCTAGCGGGAGTAGACGAGCAGTACTTC	CASSLGLAGVDEQYF
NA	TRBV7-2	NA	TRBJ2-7	TGTGCCAGCAGCTTAGTTGGACAGAGCTCCTACGAGCAGTACTTC	CASSLVGQSSYEQYF
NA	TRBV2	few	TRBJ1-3	TGTGCCAGCAGTGCCGGACAAGGGAAGACCGAGGCGGGAAACACCATATATTTT	CASSAGQGKTEAGNTIYF
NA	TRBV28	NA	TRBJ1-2	TGTGCCAGCAGTGCCCCGACTCCCGGCTACACCTTC	CASSAPTPGYTF
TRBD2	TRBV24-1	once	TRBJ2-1	TGTGCCACCAGTGATTCGGCTAGCGGGGCCTCCTACAATGAGCAGTTCTTC	CATSDSASGASYNEQFF
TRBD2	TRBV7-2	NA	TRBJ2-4	TGTGCCAGCAGCCCGGGCGGATTAGCGGGAGTAAACATTCAGTACTTC	CASSPGGLAGVNIQYF
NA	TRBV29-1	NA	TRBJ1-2	TGCAGCGTTGAAGAAGGGGCTGGGGACTATGGCTACACCTTC	CSVEEGAGDYGYTF
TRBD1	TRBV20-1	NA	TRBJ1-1	TGCAGTGCTAGTTCAGGGGGGACTGAAGCTTTCTTT	CSASSGGTEAFF
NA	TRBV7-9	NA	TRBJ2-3	TGTGCCAGCAGCTTAGACCCAGTCGATACGCAGTATTTT	CASSLDPVDTQYF
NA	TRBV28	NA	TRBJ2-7	TGTGCCAGCAGTTTAGGCCAGGGCCGCCGGGAGCAGTACTTC	CASSLGQGRREQYF
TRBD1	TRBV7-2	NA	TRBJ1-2	TGTGCCAGCAGCTACCGGGACAGGGGATACTATGGCTACACCTTC	CASSYRDRGYYGYTF
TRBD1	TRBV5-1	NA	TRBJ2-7	TGCGCCAGCAGCTACGACAGGGGGGAAGACGAGCAGTACTTC	CASSYDRGEDEQYF
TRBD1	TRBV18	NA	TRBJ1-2	TGTGCCAGCTCACTTCGACTTATTACCGGGACAGGGGGCGAGACTAACTATGGCTACACCTTC	CASSLRLITGTGGETNYGYTF
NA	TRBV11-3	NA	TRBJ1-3	TGTGCCAGCAGCTTCGCGGGCTCTGGAAACACCATATATTTT	CASSFAGSGNTIYF
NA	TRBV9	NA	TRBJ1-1	TGTGCCAGCAGCCCCCTGAGCAGACAGAACACTGAAGCTTTCTTT	CASSPLSRQNTEAFF
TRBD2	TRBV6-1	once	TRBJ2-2	TGTGCCAGCAGTGGGGGACTAGCGGGAGTTCACGGGGAGCTGTTTTTT	CASSGGLAGVHGELFF
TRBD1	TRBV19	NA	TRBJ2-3	TGTGCCAGTAGGGACAGGGGGCGCAGCGGAGATACGCAGTATTTT	CASRDRGRSGDTQYF
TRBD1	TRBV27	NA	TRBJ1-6	TGTGCCAGCAAATCGGACAGGGTGAATAATTCACCCCTCCACTTT	CASKSDRVNNSPLHF
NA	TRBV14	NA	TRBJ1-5	TGTGCCAGCAGCGGATCCTGGGGGCATCAGCCCCAGCATTTT	CASSGSWGHQPQHF
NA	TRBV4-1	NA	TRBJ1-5	TGCGCCAGCAGCCAAGATTTTGGTACAGGGTATAGCAATCAGCCCCAGCATTTT	CASSQDFGTGYSNQPQHF
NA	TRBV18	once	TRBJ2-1	TGTGCCAGCTCACCACTTCCTAGCGAGAACTACAATGAGCAGTTCTTC	CASSPLPSENYNEQFF
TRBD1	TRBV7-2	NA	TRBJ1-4	TGTGCCAGCAGCTTAGAGGGGGCATTCGAAAAACTGTTTTTT	CASSLEGAFEKLFF
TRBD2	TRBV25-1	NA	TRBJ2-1	TGTGCCAGCAGTGATTCCGGGACTAGCGGCCGCTTCCGCCAGTTCTTC	CASSDSGTSGRFRQFF
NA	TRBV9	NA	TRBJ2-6	TGTGCCAGCAGCGTAGGGGCGGGAGGGGCCAACGTCCTGACTTTC	CASSVGAGGANVLTF
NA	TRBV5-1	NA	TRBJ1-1	TGCGCCAGCAGCTTGGGGTCGCTGCGCGTTGGGAACACTGAAGCTTTCTTT	CASSLGSLRVGNTEAFF
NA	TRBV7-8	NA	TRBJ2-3	TGTGCCAGCAATCGACTAAACACAGATACGCAGTATTTT	CASNRLNTDTQYF
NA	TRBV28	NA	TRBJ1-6	TGTGCCAGCAGCCTAACACAGCTGAGAGATTCACCCCTCCACTTT	CASSLTQLRDSPLHF
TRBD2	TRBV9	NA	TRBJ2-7	TGTGCCAGCAGCGCCGCTAGCGGGAGGGCCAAAGAGCAGTACTTC	CASSAASGRAKEQYF
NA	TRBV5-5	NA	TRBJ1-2	TGTGCCAGCAGCTTTGCCCGCGGGGCCTTACCCTATGGCTACACCTTC	CASSFARGALPYGYTF